One sample yielded the 7 T cell receptor beta chains listed below, sequenced in a study of cytomegalovirus exposure and HLA in healthy donors. The repertoire was sequenced with immunoSEQ multiplex PCR; TCRdb's copy has only in-frame clones and lacks some. The data contain about 180,000 clones, approximately 89% of them singletons. Source material: PBMCs. The receptors derive from a man between 18 and 35 years old in good health and CMV-seropositive.

The chain is built from TRBV19 and TRBJ2-3; D is perhaps TRBD2 (6 bases). Germline V gene lookup returns CDR1 LNHDA and CDR2 SQIVND (reference sequence). This CDR3 contains 14 residues. Trimming removed 3 bases at V and 2 bases at J, with 9 bases between. The chain's CDR3 is CASSIREYTDTQYF. DNA of the CDR3: TGTGCCAGTAGTATTCGGGAGTACACAGATACGCAGTATTTT.

This chain uses TRBV30 with TRBJ1-1; a possible D gene is TRBD1 (6 bases). Germline assignment: CDR1 GTSNPN and CDR2 SVGIG (reference sequence). The V gene lost 0 bases and the J gene lost 5 bases, with 10 bases spanning the gap. The CDR3 loop spans 13 amino acids. The chain's CDR3 is CAWSVQGRTEAFF. The CDR3 DNA sequence: TGTGCCTGGAGTGTTCAGGGGCGGACTGAAGCTTTCTTT.

In this sample, this clone turned up a few times. The J gene is TRBJ1-5, the V gene TRBV10-3; D gene unclear. This CDR3 has 16 residues. Germline loops: CDR1 ENHRY, CDR2 SYGVKD. Trimming removed 0 bases at V and 0 bases at J, with 9 bases between. CDR3 nucleotide sequence: TGTGCCATCAGTGAGTCTGTGGGAGGTAGCAATCAGCCCCAGCATTTT. Protein: CAISESVGGSNQPQHF.

The CDR3 region is CASSSRTGRIGSYEQYF. The CDR3, as DNA: TGTGCCAGCAGCTCTAGAACAGGGCGGATAGGGTCCTACGAGCAGTACTTC. The rearrangement joins TRBV7-9 to TRBJ2-7, with D perhaps TRBD1 (6 bases). Germline CDR1 reads SEHNR; CDR2 reads FQNEAQ (reference sequence). This CDR3 is 17 amino acids long. V dropped 4 bases and J dropped 1 base, with 20 bases sitting between them.

The rearrangement joins TRBV5-1 to TRBJ2-2, with 7 bases that match TRBD1. CDR1 is SGHRS, CDR2 YFSETQ, per germline. The CDR3 has 13 amino acids. With 2 bases clipped from V and 7 bases from J, the junction kept 2 bases outside the gene matches. The CDR3 DNA reads as TGCGCCAGCAGCTTCAGGGGGTACGGGGAGCTGTTTTTT. Translation: CASSFRGYGELFF.

The rearrangement joins TRBV28 to TRBJ2-5; TRBD1 matches at 8 bases. This CDR3 has 14 residues. V gave up 4 bases and J gave up 1 base; unmatched junction bases: 2. Germline CDR1 and CDR2: MDHEN and SYDVKM. The CDR3, as DNA: TGTGCCAGCAGTTGGGACAGGAGCCAAGAGACCCAGTACTTC. Translated: CASSWDRSQETQYF.

This clone was picked up a small number of times. V gene TRBV6-5 combines with J gene TRBJ1-1; tentatively, D is TRBD1 (6 bases). The germline gives CDR1 MNHEY, CDR2 SVGAGI. V lost 5 bases and J 7 bases, leaving 14 bases between the germline ends. This CDR3 has 13 amino acids. As DNA, the CDR3 is TGTGCCAGCAGTGCAACAGGGTCGGGTGAAGCTTTCTTT. Translating it yields CASSATGSGEAFF.